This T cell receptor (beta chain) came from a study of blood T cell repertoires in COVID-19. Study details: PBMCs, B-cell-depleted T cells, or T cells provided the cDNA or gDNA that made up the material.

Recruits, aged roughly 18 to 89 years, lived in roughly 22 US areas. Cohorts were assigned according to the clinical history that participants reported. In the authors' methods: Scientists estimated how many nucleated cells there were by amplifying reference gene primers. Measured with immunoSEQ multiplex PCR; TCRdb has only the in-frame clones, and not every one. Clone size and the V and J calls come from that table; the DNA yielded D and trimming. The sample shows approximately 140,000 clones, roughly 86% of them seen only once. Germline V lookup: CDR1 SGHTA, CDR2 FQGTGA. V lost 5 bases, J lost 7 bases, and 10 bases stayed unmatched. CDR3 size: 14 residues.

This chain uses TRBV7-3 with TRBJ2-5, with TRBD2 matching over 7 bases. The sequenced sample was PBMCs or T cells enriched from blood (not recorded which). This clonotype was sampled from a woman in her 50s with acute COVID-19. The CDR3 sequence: CASSPGGRLGTQYF. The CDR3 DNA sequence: TGTGCCAGCAGCCCGGGGGGACGGTTGGGGACCCAGTACTTC.